This T cell receptor (beta chain) stems from a study of CD8+ T cells in alopecia areata. On the study more broadly: Scalp area affected, as a percentage, set the severity score of treated patients.

This clone has more than one count but fewer than ten. Antigen specificity is unknown. General study findings and limits: Sequenced scalp T cells also include alphabeta T cells resident in normal skin. The study found TCR sharing across patients less clear than in mice, possibly for HLA reasons.

RNA was extracted and reverse transcribed into cDNA as the sequencing template. Clones were read by immunoSEQ multiplex PCR, and TCRdb kept only the in-frame ones, dropping some. The sample includes around 210,000 clones, 55% to 70% seen only once; the top ten take about 4%. Indicated treatment: oral pan-JAK inhibitor, 5-10 mg twice daily. PBMCs were stained for CD3, CD4 and CD8, and CD4+ and CD8+ T cells were sorted. This clonotype was sampled from a human donor with alopecia areata. The sample consisted of CD4+ T cells sorted from blood, taken at week 4, from a patient treated with tofacitinib.

The CDR3 sequence is CSVLVLAGEAGELFF. The CDR3 region has the DNA TGCAGCGTTTTGGTGCTAGCGGGGGAAGCCGGGGAGCTGTTTTTT. This chain links TRBV29-1 with TRBJ2-2; 10 positions agree with TRBD2. Trimming took 5 bases from V and 6 from J; bases not matched to a gene: 9. Germline V gene sequence: CDR1 SQVTM, CDR2 ANQGSEA. The CDR3 is 15 residues long.